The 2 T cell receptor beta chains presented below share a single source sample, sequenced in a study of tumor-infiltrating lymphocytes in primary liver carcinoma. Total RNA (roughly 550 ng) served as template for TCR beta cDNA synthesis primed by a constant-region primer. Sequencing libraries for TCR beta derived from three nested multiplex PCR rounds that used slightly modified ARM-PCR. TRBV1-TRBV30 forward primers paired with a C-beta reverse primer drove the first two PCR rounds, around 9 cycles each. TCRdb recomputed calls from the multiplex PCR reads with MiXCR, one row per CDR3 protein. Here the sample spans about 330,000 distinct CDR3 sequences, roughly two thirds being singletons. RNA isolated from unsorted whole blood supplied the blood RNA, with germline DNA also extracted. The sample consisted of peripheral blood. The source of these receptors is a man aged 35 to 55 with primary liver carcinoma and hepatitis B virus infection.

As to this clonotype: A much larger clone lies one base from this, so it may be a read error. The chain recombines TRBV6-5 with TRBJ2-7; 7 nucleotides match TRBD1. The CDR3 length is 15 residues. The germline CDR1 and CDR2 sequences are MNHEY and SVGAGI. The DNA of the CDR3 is TGTGCCAGCTGTTACTTCCCGACAGGGACCTACGAGCAGTACTTC. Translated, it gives CASCYFPTGTYEQYF.

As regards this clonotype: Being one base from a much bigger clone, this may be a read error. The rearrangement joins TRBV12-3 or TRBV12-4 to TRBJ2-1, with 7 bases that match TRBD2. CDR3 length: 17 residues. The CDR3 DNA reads TGTGCCAGCAGTTTACTGTTGAGCGGGACCCCTACCAATGAGCTGTTCTTC. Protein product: CASSLLLSGTPTNELFF.